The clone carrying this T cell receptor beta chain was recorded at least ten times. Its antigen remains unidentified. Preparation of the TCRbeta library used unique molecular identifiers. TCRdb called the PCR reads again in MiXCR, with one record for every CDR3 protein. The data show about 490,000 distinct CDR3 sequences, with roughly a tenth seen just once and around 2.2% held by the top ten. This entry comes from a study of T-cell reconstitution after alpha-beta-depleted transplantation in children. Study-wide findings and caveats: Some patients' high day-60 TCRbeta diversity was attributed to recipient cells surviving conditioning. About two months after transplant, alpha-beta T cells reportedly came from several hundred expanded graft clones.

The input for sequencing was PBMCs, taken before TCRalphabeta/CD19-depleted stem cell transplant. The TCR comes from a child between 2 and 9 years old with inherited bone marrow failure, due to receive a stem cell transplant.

CDR3 region: CASRRDNEQFF. The CDR3 region has the DNA TGTGCCAGCAGACGCGACAATGAGCAGTTCTTC. J is TRBJ2-1 and V is TRBV7-6, with D hard to call. CDR1 and CDR2 from the germline V gene are SGHVS and FNYEAQ. The CDR3 contains 11 residues. Deletions cut 6 bases from V and 5 bases from J, with 5 bases between.